What follows is one T cell receptor (beta chain) and its context. Its target is unknown. This record comes from a study of shared clonotypes between healthy human individuals. Background on the study: A few men and two women, aged 18 to 49, were donors.

Libraries were prepared by immunoSEQ multiplex PCR; TCRdb keeps only in-frame clonotypes and omits some of them. The sample contains a few hundred thousand clones, roughly 80% of which appear only once. The donor population consisted of healthy HIV-negative adults with no recent acute infections or vaccinations. It was around 91 million PBMCs that unsorted samples used for genomic DNA. The germline gives CDR1 WNHNN, CDR2 SYGVQD (reference sequence). The CDR3 is 17 amino acids. V was pared by 0 bases and J by 0 bases, with 7 bases of the junction left unmatched. General study points: The expectation was that sequencing depth would affect clonotype sharing among donors.

The J gene is TRBJ2-7, the V gene TRBV10-1, with 8 nucleotides matching TRBD1. The TCR sequence derives from a woman aged 35 to 49 in good health. Some clones in this sample may be carry-over from other donors' samples. Sequenced: PBMCs. For the CDR3, the DNA is TGCGCCAGCAGTGAGTCCCGGGACAGGAGCAGCTCCTACGAGCAGTACTTC. As protein: CASSESRDRSSSYEQYF.